Presented here are 22 T cell receptor beta chains from one specimen sequenced in a study of cytomegalovirus exposure and HLA in healthy donors. Measured with immunoSEQ multiplex PCR; TCRdb has only the in-frame clones, and not every one. The sample contains a few hundred thousand clones, 80% to 90% of which appear only once. The material sequenced was PBMCs. The receptors were gathered from a young woman in good health and CMV-seronegative.

This sequence joins TRBV2 and TRBJ2-4, with TRBD2 identical over 7 bases. Per the germline V gene, CDR1 is SNHLY and CDR2 is FYNNEI. The J segment lost 6 bases and the V segment lost 3 bases, leaving 5 bases of the junction unmatched. The CDR3 length is 14 residues. CDR3 sequence reads: CASSEIGEGNIQYF. The CDR3 DNA is TGTGCCAGCAGTGAGATCGGGGAGGGAAACATTCAGTACTTC.

The J gene is TRBJ2-3, the V gene TRBV4-1; the match to TRBD1 covers 7 bases. The CDR3 totals 20 residues. Germline V gene data show CDR1 as MGHRA and CDR2 as YSYEKL. V shed 4 bases, J shed 0 bases, and the junction held 19 bases outside the gene matches. CDR3 in amino acids: CASSPRPGQEPFWSTDTQYF. DNA of the CDR3: TGCGCCAGCAGCCCTCGACCCGGACAGGAACCCTTTTGGAGCACAGATACGCAGTATTTT.

The chain links TRBV27 to TRBJ1-1; 7 nucleotides agree with TRBD1. Trimming took 4 bases from V and 0 from J; bases not matched to a gene: 8. The CDR3 sequence is 16 residues long. The germline V gene encodes CDR1 MNHEY and CDR2 SMNVEV (reference sequence). The CDR3 loop reads CASSSRTGLLNTEAFF. CDR3 nucleotides: TGTGCCAGCAGTTCGAGGACAGGTCTATTGAACACTGAAGCTTTCTTT.

V and J are TRBV7-6 and TRBJ2-1; no clear D gene. Germline CDR1 is SGHVS and CDR2 is FNYEAQ. The CDR3 contains 15 residues. V lost 1 base and J 0 bases, leaving 7 bases between the germline ends. For the CDR3, the DNA is TGTGCCAGCAGCTTAGGGCAAATCTCCTACAATGAGCAGTTCTTC. It yields the protein CASSLGQISYNEQFF.

In its sample, this clone was seen once. This chain uses TRBV4-1 with TRBJ2-7; D not resolved. Germline CDR1 reads MGHRA; CDR2 reads YSYEKL. This CDR3 is built from 11 residues. V lost 2 bases and J 4 bases, leaving 3 bases between the germline ends. The CDR3 loop reads CASSQQYEQYF. The CDR3 DNA is TGCGCCAGCAGCCAACAGTACGAGCAGTACTTC.

Notes on this clone: The identical CDR3 is also encoded by other nucleotide sequences in the sample. V and J are TRBV6-5 and TRBJ2-7, with D possibly TRBD1 on 6 matching bases. CDR1 MNHEY and CDR2 SVGAGI come from the germline V gene. The CDR3 spans 14 residues. Trimming left V 3 bases short and J 0 bases short, with 9 bases between. CDR3 residues: CASSYSDSSYEQYF. The CDR3 DNA reads TGTGCCAGCAGTTATTCGGACAGCTCCTACGAGCAGTACTTC.

The chain carries TRBV6-5 and TRBJ1-1; TRBD1 aligns across 7 bases. V lost 0 bases, J lost 5 bases, and 9 bases stayed unmatched. Germline lookup yields CDR1 MNHEY and CDR2 SVGAGI. The CDR3 covers 16 residues. The CDR3 coding sequence is TGTGCCAGCAGTTACTCGGCAGGGGGTGGCGTGACTGAAGCTTTCTTT. Translating it yields CASSYSAGGGVTEAFF.

The CDR3 DNA reads as TGTGCCAGCAGCGTAGTCGCAGGTTCAATCAATGAGCAGTTCTTC. It encodes CASSVVAGSINEQFF. V gene TRBV9 combines with J gene TRBJ2-1; D not certain. With 0 bases removed from V and 6 bases from J, the gap between germline ends came to 13 bases. The length of the CDR3 is 15 residues. The V gene's germline CDR1 is SGDLS and CDR2 YYNGEE.

This clone was seen once. The rearrangement joins TRBV7-3 to TRBJ2-5; 7 bases align to TRBD1. Germline assignment: CDR1 SGHTA and CDR2 FQGTGA. The CDR3 has 13 residues. Unmatched junction bases numbered 2, after V lost 1 base and J lost 6 bases. The CDR3 here is CASSLIRGQTQYF. The DNA of the CDR3 is TGTGCCAGCAGCTTAATAAGGGGGCAGACCCAGTACTTC.

This chain uses TRBV18 with TRBJ2-5; 8 nucleotides match TRBD2. J was trimmed by 2 bases and V by 2 bases; bases with no gene match: 4. This CDR3 region has 15 residues. CDR1 KGHSH and CDR2 LQKENI come from the germline V gene. This CDR3 is CASSPLAGTQETQYF. The CDR3 coding sequence is TGTGCCAGCTCACCATTAGCGGGGACACAAGAGACCCAGTACTTC.

The V gene is TRBV6-6, the J gene TRBJ1-3, with TRBD1 matching over 7 bases. Trimming removed 6 bases from V and 3 bases from J; junction bases left unmatched: 5. The V gene's germline CDR1 is MNHNY and CDR2 SVGAGI (reference sequence). CDR3 length: 14 residues. Here the CDR3 reads CASSGQASGNTIYF. The CDR3 region has the DNA TGTGCCAGCAGCGGACAGGCGAGTGGAAACACCATATATTTT.

This chain uses TRBV11-2 with TRBJ2-5, with D hard to call. Germline V CDR1 and CDR2: SGHAT, FQNNGV. This CDR3 comprises 15 residues. The V end was cut by 3 bases, the J end by 4 bases, with 15 bases between. The DNA of the CDR3 is TGTGCCAGCAGCTTCCACAGCACGGTTCGAGAGACCCAGTACTTC. Protein: CASSFHSTVRETQYF. Complete variable domain (other parts from reference TRBV11-2 and TRBJ2-5): EAGVAQSPRYKIIEKRQSVAFWCNPISGHATLYWYQQILGQGPKLLIQFQNNGVVDDSQLPKDRFSAERLKGVDSTLKIQPAKLEDSAVYLCASSFHSTVRETQYFGPGTRLLVL.

This clone was seen just once. The gene calls are TRBV2 and TRBJ2-5; 7 nucleotides line up with TRBD1. Germline CDR1 reads SNHLY; CDR2 reads FYNNEI. The ends lost 3 bases at V and 0 bases at J; junction bases unmatched: 7. CDR3 length equals 16 residues. The CDR3 region is CASSDPGTAHQETQYF. In DNA form, the CDR3 reads TGTGCCAGCAGTGACCCAGGGACAGCGCACCAAGAGACCCAGTACTTC.

The chain recombines TRBV4-3 with TRBJ2-3, with TRBD2 matching over 9 bases. Trimming removed 0 bases from V and 4 bases from J; junction bases left unmatched: 2. The CDR3 is 15 residues long. Germline loops: CDR1 LGHNA, CDR2 YSLEER. CDR3 amino acids: CASSQEGLAADTQYF. The CDR3 coding sequence is TGCGCCAGCAGCCAAGAGGGACTAGCAGCAGATACGCAGTATTTT.

This chain uses TRBV28 with TRBJ1-1, with TRBD1 identical over 8 bases. Germline CDR1 and CDR2: MDHEN and SYDVKM. CDR3 size: 16 residues. Trimming took 9 bases from V and 4 from J; bases not matched to a gene: 16. For the CDR3, the DNA is TGTGCCAGTCCCCAGCCCCTCAGGGGGCCAAGCACTGAAGCTTTCTTT. Amino acids: CASPQPLRGPSTEAFF.

This chain links TRBV18 with TRBJ1-1, with TRBD1 matching over 8 bases. Germline-derived CDR1 and CDR2 are KGHSH and LQKENI. The CDR3 has 17 residues. The V gene end was trimmed by 3 bases and the J gene end by 1 base; junction bases not matched to a gene: 10. The CDR3: CASSPLGAGGGNTEAFF. The CDR3, as DNA: TGTGCCAGCTCACCCCTCGGGGCAGGGGGCGGGAACACTGAAGCTTTCTTT.

This CDR3 is CASSVSTSSYEQYF. The DNA for the CDR3 is TGTGCCAGCAGCGTATCCACAAGCTCCTACGAGCAGTACTTC. This chain uses TRBV9 with TRBJ2-7; the D is unclear. V was cut by 1 base and J by 0 bases, with 8 bases left in between. The V gene's germline CDR1 is SGDLS and CDR2 YYNGEE. This CDR3 is built from 14 residues. Complete variable domain (other parts from reference TRBV9 and TRBJ2-7): DSGVTQTPKHLITATGQRVTLRCSPRSGDLSVYWYQQSLDQGLQFLIQYYNGEERAKGNILERFSAQQFPDLHSELNLSSLELGDSALYFCASSVSTSSYEQYFGPGTRLTVT.

The chain links TRBV28 to TRBJ2-7, with D perhaps matching TRBD1 (6 bases). Germline CDR1 is MDHEN and CDR2 is SYDVKM. The V gene lost 7 bases and the J gene lost 2 bases, with 12 bases spanning the gap. The CDR3 has 13 residues. CDR3 protein: CASTRQAAYEQYF. The CDR3 DNA reads as TGTGCCAGCACCCGACAGGCAGCCTACGAGCAGTACTTC.

The chain is built from TRBV4-3 and TRBJ2-7, with TRBD2 as a possible D gene (6 bases). The CDR3 is 15 residues long. The germline V and J ends were trimmed by 0 bases and 2 bases, with 11 bases remaining between them. Per the germline V gene, CDR1 is LGHNA and CDR2 is YSLEER. The CDR3 DNA follows: TGCGCCAGCAGCCAAGATTCTCCGGGAGCCTACGAGCAGTACTTC. Translated: CASSQDSPGAYEQYF.

The chain has TRBV6-1 and TRBJ2-5; 8 bases map to TRBD1. This CDR3 is built from 15 residues. The germline V gene has CDR1 MNHNS and CDR2 SASEGT. J lost 1 base, V lost 11 bases, and 12 bases had no gene match. The CDR3 spells CAGPGTGNFQETQYF. The CDR3 nucleotides are TGTGCCGGACCCGGGACAGGTAATTTCCAAGAGACCCAGTACTTC.

The chain carries TRBV29-1 and TRBJ1-1, with 9 bases that match TRBD1. V was pared by 2 bases and J by 4 bases, with 5 bases of the junction left unmatched. Germline loops: CDR1 SQVTM, CDR2 ANQGSEA. The CDR3 is made up of 14 amino acids. CDR3 nucleotide sequence: TGCAGCGTTGAACCTGGACAGGGGAGCACTGAAGCTTTCTTT. Translated, it gives CSVEPGQGSTEAFF.

The rearrangement links TRBV18 to TRBJ2-3; TRBD2 agrees at 8 bases. CDR1 and CDR2 from the germline V gene are KGHSH and LQKENI. With V trimmed by 6 bases and J by 0 bases, 8 bases remained unmatched. The CDR3 is made up of 16 amino acids. The CDR3 region has the DNA TGTGCCAGCTCGCCCCGGCCTAGCGGGAGCACAGATACGCAGTATTTT. Translating it yields CASSPRPSGSTDTQYF.